Below, one TCR beta chain is given with its context. The data were taken from a study of blood T cell repertoires in COVID-19. On the study more broadly: Italy, Spain and the United States were the sources of the convalescent and acute COVID-19 samples.

In the authors' workflow: Amplification from reference gene primers served as the basis for estimated nucleated cell counts. Using immunoSEQ multiplex PCR, the repertoire was profiled, and TCRdb retains in-frame clones only, with some absent. The V and J calls and clone size were taken over from that table, and D and trimming were inferred from the DNA. The sample shows about 200,000 clones, 70% to 90% of them seen only once. CDR3 length equals 14 residues. Trimming removed 5 bases from V and 2 bases from J; junction bases left unmatched: 5. Per germline, CDR1 MDHEN and CDR2 SYDVKM. The chain has TRBV28 and TRBJ1-2, with TRBD1 identical over 7 bases. The clonotype comes from a woman in her 70s with acute or convalescent COVID-19. Sample: peripheral blood. CDR3 DNA sequence: TGTGCCAGCAGTCCTGGGGACAGCAACTATGGCTACACCTTC. It is translated as CASSPGDSNYGYTF.